The 8 T cell receptor beta chains below all came from one sample that was sequenced in a study of Graves' ophthalmopathy and Graves' hyperthyroidism. Researchers took RNA transcripts and amplified TCR beta CDR3 regions from them. HTBI primers served in a first-round RT-PCR, which a second-round multiplex PCR followed. Each CDR3 protein is one row after TCRdb ran MiXCR on the multiplex PCR reads. The table has 200,000 to 250,000 distinct CDR3 sequences, 20% to 25% seen once. The sequencing input was peripheral blood. The receptors derive from a woman between 50 and 59 years old with Graves' ophthalmopathy.

This clonotype appeared many times. The CDR3 DNA reads as TGCGCCAGCAGCTTGGCCGGGGGGATGCAAGCGAGGAACACTGAAGCTTTCTTT. As protein: CASSLAGGMQARNTEAFF. The chain uses TRBV5-1 and TRBJ1-1, with a tentative D call TRBD1 (5 bases). The germline V and J ends were trimmed by 0 bases and 1 base, with 19 bases remaining between them. The CDR3 is 18 residues long. The germline gives CDR1 SGHRS, CDR2 YFSETQ.

This clonotype was observed many times. The chain carries TRBV7-3 and TRBJ1-6; maybe TRBD1 (6 bases). Trimming stripped 1 base from V and 10 bases from J, with 14 bases between. Germline V gives CDR1 SGHTA, CDR2 FQGTGA. The CDR3 is 15 amino acids. Written as DNA, the CDR3 is TGTGCCAGCAGCTTAATAGGGGGGGACAAGTCACCCCTCCACTTT. Translation: CASSLIGGDKSPLHF. The whole variable domain, filled in from reference TRBV7-3 and TRBJ1-6, reads GAGVSQTPSNKVTEKGKYVELRCDPISGHTALYWYRQSLGQGPEFLIYFQGTGAADDSGLPNDRFFAVRPEGSVSTLKIQRTERGDSAVYLCASSLIGGDKSPLHFGNGTRLTVT.

The rearrangement joins TRBV4-1 to TRBJ1-5; 7 bases are a match to TRBD1. The CDR3 length is 16 residues. V shed 4 bases and J 1 base; nucleotides not matched to a gene: 7. The V gene's germline CDR1 is MGHRA and CDR2 YSYEKL. CDR3: CASSPRQGVSNQPQHF. DNA of the CDR3: TGCGCCAGCAGCCCCCGGCAGGGGGTAAGCAATCAGCCCCAGCATTTT.

This clonotype was counted at least ten times. The gene calls are TRBV28 and TRBJ1-5, with D hard to call. Trimming cost V 5 bases and J 2 bases, with 7 bases left between them. Germline CDR1 and CDR2: MDHEN and SYDVKM. The CDR3 has 13 residues. Here the CDR3 DNA reads TGTGCCAGCAGTGACCCAGGCAATCAGCCCCAGCATTTT. Its translation is CASSDPGNQPQHF.

The sample holds many counts of this clonotype. The rearrangement joins TRBV6-1 to TRBJ2-2, with 10 positions matching TRBD2. Germline V gene lookup returns CDR1 MNHNS and CDR2 SASEGT. V lost 6 bases and J lost 4; bases outside the gene matches: 5. The CDR3 contains 15 residues. The CDR3 reads CASRPSGRATGELFF. The CDR3 DNA reads as TGTGCCAGCAGGCCTAGCGGGAGAGCCACCGGGGAGCTGTTTTTT.

This clonotype was picked up many times. The rearrangement joins TRBV15 to TRBJ2-7, with 7 bases aligning to TRBD2. The V gene's germline CDR1 is LNHNV and CDR2 YYDKDF (reference sequence). The CDR3 consists of 18 residues. Trimming removed 3 bases from V and 3 bases from J; junction bases left unmatched: 17. In nucleotides, the CDR3 is TGTGCCACCAGCAGCGGGGGGTTCCTCACCAACCCAAACTACGAGCAGTACTTC. Translating gives CATSSGGFLTNPNYEQYF.

Remarks on this clonotype: Sequence at one end of the junction differs from germline and may be a read error. The V gene is TRBV28, the J gene TRBJ1-2; D is undetermined. This CDR3 is built from 14 residues. Germline V lookup: CDR1 MDHEN, CDR2 SYDVKM. Here the CDR3 reads CASSLPFNRVGYNF. The CDR3 nucleotides are TGTGCCAGCAGTTTACCTTTCAATAGGGTTGGCTACAACTTC.

In DNA form, the CDR3 reads TGTGCCAGCAGTTACTGGGCCAGGGGGCAGGACACTGAAGCTTTCTTT. Translation gives CASSYWARGQDTEAFF. The rearrangement joins TRBV6-5 to TRBJ1-1; 8 bases match TRBD1. V was clipped by 1 base and J by 3 bases; unmatched bases: 7. The CDR3 is made up of 16 amino acids. From germline, CDR1 is MNHEY and CDR2 SVGAGI.